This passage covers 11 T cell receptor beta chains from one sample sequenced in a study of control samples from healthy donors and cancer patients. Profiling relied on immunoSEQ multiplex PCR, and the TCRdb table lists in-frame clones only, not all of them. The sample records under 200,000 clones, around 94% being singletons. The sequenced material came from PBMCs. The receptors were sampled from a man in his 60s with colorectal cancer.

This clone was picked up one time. The CDR3 DNA reads as TGTGCCAGTAGTATAACAGGATTCAATCAGCCCCAGCATTTT. Residues: CASSITGFNQPQHF. The rearrangement links TRBV19 to TRBJ1-5; perhaps TRBD1 as D (5 bases). The CDR3 contains 14 residues. V lost 2 bases and J lost 3, with 8 bases in between. Germline lookup yields CDR1 LNHDA and CDR2 SQIVND (reference sequence).

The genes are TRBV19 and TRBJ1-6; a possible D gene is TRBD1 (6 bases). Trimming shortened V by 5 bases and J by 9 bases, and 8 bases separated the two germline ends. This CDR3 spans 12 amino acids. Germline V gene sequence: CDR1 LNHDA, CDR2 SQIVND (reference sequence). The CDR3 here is CASSADSSPLHF. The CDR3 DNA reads TGTGCCAGTAGTGCGGACAGTTCACCCCTCCACTTT.

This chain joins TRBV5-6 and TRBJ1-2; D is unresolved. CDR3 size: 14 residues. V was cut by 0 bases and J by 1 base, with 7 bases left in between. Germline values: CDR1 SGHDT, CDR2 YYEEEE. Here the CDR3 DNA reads TGTGCCAGCAGCTTGGCAGTGAGTAACTATGGCTACACCTTC. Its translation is CASSLAVSNYGYTF.

The CDR3 region is CASCASLNTEAFF. The CDR3 nucleotides are TGTGCCAGCTGCGCGAGTTTGAACACTGAAGCTTTCTTT. This chain connects TRBV2 to TRBJ1-1; D remains ambiguous. The CDR3 runs to 13 residues. The germline V gene encodes CDR1 SNHLY and CDR2 FYNNEI. Trimming removed 8 bases at V and 0 bases at J, with 10 bases between.

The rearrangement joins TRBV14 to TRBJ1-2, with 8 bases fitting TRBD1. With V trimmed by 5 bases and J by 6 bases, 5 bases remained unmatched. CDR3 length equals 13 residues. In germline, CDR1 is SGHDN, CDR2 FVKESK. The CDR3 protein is CASSYRGLNGYTF. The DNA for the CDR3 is TGTGCCAGCAGCTACAGGGGGTTAAATGGCTACACCTTC.

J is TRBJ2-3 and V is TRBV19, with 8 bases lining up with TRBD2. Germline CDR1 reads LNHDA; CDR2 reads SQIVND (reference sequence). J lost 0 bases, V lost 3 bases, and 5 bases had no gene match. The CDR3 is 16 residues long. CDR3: CASSMRGAISTDTQYF. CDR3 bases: TGTGCCAGTAGTATGCGGGGGGCCATTAGCACAGATACGCAGTATTTT.

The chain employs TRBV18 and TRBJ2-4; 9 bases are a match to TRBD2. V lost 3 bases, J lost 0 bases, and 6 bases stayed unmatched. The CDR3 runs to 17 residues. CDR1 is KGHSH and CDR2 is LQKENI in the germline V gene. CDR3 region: CASSPSLAGLAKNIQYF. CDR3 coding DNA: TGTGCCAGCTCACCTTCCCTAGCGGGGTTAGCCAAAAACATTCAGTACTTC.

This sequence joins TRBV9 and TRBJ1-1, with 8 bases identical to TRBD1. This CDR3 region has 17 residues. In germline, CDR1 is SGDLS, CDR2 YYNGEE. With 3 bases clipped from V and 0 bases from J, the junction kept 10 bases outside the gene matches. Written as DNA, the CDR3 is TGTGCCAGCAGCGCACAAGCGGGACAGGAGATGAACACTGAAGCTTTCTTT. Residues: CASSAQAGQEMNTEAFF.

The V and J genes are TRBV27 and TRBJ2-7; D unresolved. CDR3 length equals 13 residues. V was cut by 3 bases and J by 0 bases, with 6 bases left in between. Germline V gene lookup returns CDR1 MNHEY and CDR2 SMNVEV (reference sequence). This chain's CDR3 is CASSFSHSYEQYF. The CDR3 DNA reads TGTGCCAGCAGTTTCTCTCACTCCTACGAGCAGTACTTC.

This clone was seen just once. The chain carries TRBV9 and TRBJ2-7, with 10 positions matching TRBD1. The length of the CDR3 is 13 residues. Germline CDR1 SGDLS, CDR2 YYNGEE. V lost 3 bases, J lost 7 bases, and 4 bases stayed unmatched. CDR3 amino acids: CASSAGQGGEQYF. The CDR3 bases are TGTGCCAGCAGCGCTGGACAGGGGGGAGAGCAGTACTTC.

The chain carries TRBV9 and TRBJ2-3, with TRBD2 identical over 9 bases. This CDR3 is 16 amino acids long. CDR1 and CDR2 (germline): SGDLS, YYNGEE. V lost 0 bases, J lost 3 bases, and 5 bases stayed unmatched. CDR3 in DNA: TGTGCCAGCAGCGTAGGGCCGAGCGGGGGGACAGATACGCAGTATTTT. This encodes CASSVGPSGGTDTQYF.